These 2 T cell receptor beta chains share one sample of origin, sequenced in a study of T cells after yellow fever vaccination. TCRdb independently ran MiXCR on the 5' RACE reads; one entry per CDR3 protein. The repertoire holds 300,000 to 400,000 distinct CDR3 sequences, with roughly 6.2% as singletons. Here the sequenced sample was PBMCs, taken 5 days after the yellow fever booster vaccination. The source of these receptors is a man aged 30 to 45 who received the YFV17D yellow fever vaccine.

This clonotype was counted a few times. The rearrangement links TRBV20-1 to TRBJ2-7; the match to TRBD2 covers 7 bases. This CDR3 spans 13 amino acids. Germline V gene lookup returns CDR1 DFQATT and CDR2 SNEGSKA (reference sequence). V gave up 5 bases and J gave up 7 bases; unmatched junction bases: 11. The CDR3 bases are TGCAGTGCTGCGGGAGAGGCCTCTTCTGAGCAGTACTTC. Its protein product is CSAAGEASSEQYF.

This clonotype was seen a handful of times. CDR3 in amino acids: CASGESTYEQYF. CDR3 in DNA: TGCGCCAGCGGTGAGTCAACCTACGAGCAGTACTTC. The chain has TRBV23-1 and TRBJ2-7; D is ambiguous. TRBV23-1 qualifies as an ORF whose function is uncertain. V lost 8 bases and J 2 bases, leaving 10 bases between the germline ends. The CDR3 is made up of 12 amino acids.